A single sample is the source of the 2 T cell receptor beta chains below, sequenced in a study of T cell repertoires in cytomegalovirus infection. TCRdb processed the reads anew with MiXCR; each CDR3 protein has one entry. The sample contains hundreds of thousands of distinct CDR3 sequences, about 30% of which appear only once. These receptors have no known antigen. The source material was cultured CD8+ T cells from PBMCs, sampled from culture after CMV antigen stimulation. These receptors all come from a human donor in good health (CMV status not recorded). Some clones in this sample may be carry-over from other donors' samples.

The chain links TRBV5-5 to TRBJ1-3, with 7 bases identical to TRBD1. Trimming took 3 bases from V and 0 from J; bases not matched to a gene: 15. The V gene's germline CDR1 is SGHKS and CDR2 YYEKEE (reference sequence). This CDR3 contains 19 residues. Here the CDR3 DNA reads TGTGCCAGCAGCTCATCCCGGACAGGTTGGGATCTCTCTGGAAACACCATATATTTT. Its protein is CASSSSRTGWDLSGNTIYF.

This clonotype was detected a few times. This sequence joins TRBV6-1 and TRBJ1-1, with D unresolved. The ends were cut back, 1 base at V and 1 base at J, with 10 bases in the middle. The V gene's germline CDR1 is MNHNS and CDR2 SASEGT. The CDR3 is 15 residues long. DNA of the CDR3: TGTGCCAGCAGTGAAGTGAGGGATAGGAACACTGAAGCTTTCTTT. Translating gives CASSEVRDRNTEAFF.